This T cell receptor (beta chain) is drawn from a study of T-cell memory formation after mild COVID-19. Study results and caveats: The study detected some responding clones in pre-infection memory, suggesting cross-reactive memory joined. Clones shrinking from day 15 to 85 showed even CD4/CD8 mixes; later expanders tilted CD4+.

A 5'RACE reaction primed in the constant segment made cDNA libraries of TCR alpha and TCR beta, and these carried sample barcodes and UMIs. TCRdb ran MiXCR on the 5' RACE reads and lists one entry per CDR3 protein. The sample lists about 170,000 distinct CDR3 sequences, 10% to 15% seen once, with 3% to 4% in the top ten. As regards this clonotype: What it recognizes is unknown.

Looked up from germline, CDR1 is DFQATT and CDR2 is SNEGSKA (reference sequence). V was pared by 5 bases and J by 0 bases, with 7 bases between. CDR3 length equals 13 residues. The chain has TRBV20-1 and TRBJ2-2; D ambiguous. The specimen was PBMCs or a T cell subset sorted from them (not recorded which). This TCR came from a man aged 18 to 29 who had mild COVID-19 (a few samples of this study predate the infection). Cell type and time point are not known. The CDR3 sequence: CSARPTNTGELFF. In nucleotides, the CDR3 is TGCAGTGCTCGCCCGACGAACACCGGGGAGCTGTTTTTT.